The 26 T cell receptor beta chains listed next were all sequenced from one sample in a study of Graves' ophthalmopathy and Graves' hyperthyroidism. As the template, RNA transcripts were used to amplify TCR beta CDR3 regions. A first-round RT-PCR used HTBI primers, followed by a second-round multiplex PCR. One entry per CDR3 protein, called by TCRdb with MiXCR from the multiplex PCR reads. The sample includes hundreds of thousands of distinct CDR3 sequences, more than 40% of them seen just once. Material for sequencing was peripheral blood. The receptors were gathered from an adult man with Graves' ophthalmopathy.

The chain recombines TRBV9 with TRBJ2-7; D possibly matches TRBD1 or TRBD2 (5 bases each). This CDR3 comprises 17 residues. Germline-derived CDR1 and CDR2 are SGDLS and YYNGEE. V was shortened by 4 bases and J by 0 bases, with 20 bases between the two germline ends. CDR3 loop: CASSQAKGTGTSYEQYF. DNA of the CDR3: TGTGCCAGCAGCCAAGCTAAGGGAACCGGGACCTCCTACGAGCAGTACTTC. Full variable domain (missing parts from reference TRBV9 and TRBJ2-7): DSGVTQTPKHLITATGQRVTLRCSPRSGDLSVYWYQQSLDQGLQFLIQYYNGEERAKGNILERFSAQQFPDLHSELNLSSLELGDSALYFCASSQAKGTGTSYEQYFGPGTRLTVT.

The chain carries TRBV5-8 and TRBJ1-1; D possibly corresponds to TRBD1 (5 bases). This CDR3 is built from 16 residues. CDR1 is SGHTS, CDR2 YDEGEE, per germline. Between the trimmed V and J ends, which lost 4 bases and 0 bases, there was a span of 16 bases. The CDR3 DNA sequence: TGTGCCAGCAGCGGCCTGACAGTCCTTATGAACACTGAAGCTTTCTTT. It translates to CASSGLTVLMNTEAFF.

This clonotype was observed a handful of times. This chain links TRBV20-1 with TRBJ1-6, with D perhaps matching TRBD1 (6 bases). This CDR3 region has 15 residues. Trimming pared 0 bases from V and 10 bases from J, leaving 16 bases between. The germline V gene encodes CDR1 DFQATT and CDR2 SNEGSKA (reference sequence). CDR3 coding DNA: TGCAGTGCTAGAGATAAGTCCCTAAGGGGGTCACCCCTCCACTTT. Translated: CSARDKSLRGSPLHF.

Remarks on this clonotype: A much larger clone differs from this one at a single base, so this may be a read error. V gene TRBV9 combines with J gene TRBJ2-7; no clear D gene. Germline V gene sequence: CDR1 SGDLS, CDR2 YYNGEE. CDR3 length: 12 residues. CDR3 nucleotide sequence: TGTGACAGCAGTTTAGGGCTTCGCGAGCAGTACTTC. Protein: CDSSLGLREQYF.

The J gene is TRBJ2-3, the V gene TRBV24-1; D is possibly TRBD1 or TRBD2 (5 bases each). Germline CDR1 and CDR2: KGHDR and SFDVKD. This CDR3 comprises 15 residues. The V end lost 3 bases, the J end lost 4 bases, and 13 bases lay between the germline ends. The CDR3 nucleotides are TGTGCCACCAGTGATGAGGGTACAGGCGCAGATACGCAGTATTTT. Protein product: CATSDEGTGADTQYF.

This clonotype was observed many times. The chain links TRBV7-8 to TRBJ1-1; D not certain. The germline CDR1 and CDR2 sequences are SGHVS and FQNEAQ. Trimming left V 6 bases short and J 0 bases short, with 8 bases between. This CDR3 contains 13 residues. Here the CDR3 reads CASRVTVNTEAFF. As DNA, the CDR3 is TGTGCCAGCAGGGTGACGGTGAACACTGAAGCTTTCTTT.

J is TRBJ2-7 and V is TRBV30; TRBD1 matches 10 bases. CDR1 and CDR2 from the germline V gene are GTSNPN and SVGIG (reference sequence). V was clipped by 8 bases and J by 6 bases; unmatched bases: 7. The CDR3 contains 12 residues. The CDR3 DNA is TGTGCCCTAGGACAGGGGGTTTTCGAGCAGTACTTC. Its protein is CALGQGVFEQYF.

The CDR3 bases are TGCAGCGATACCAAACAGGGGGCATACACTGAAGCTTTCTTT. This translates into CSDTKQGAYTEAFF. The V and J genes are TRBV29-1 and TRBJ1-1; 9 nucleotides align to TRBD1. V lost 7 bases and J lost 3; bases outside the gene matches: 9. Germline CDR1 is SQVTM and CDR2 is ANQGSEA. The length of the CDR3 is 14 residues.

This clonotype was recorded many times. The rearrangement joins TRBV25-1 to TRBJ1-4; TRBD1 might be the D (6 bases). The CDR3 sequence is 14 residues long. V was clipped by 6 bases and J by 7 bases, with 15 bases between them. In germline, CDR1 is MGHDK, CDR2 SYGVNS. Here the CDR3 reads CASSYGGVSEKLFF. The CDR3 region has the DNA TGTGCCAGCAGCTATGGGGGCGTGAGTGAAAAACTGTTTTTT.

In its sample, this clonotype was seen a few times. The CDR3 DNA reads TGTGCCAGCTCGGGAGGGACAGGGTTTCGCGAGCAGTACTTC. It yields the protein CASSGGTGFREQYF. This chain joins TRBV2 and TRBJ2-7, with a possible D match to TRBD1 (9 bases). Germline V gene data show CDR1 as SNHLY and CDR2 as FYNNEI. CDR3 length equals 14 residues. The V and J ends lost 8 bases and 6 bases respectively, with 20 bases between them.

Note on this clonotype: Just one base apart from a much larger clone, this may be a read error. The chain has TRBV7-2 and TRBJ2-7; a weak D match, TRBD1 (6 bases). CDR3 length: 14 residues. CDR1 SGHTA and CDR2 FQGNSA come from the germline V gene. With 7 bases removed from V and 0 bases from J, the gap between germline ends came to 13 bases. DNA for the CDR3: TGTGCCAGCATCGGACAGCCTAGCTCCTACGAGCAGTACTTC. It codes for CASIGQPSSYEQYF.

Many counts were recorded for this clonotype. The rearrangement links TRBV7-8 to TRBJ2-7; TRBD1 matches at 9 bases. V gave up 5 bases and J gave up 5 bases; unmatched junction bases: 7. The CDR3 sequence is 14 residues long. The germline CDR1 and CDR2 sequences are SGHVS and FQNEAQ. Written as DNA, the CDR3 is TGTGCCAGCAGCATACAGGGGGCGTTCCACGAGCAGTACTTC. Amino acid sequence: CASSIQGAFHEQYF.

DNA of the CDR3: TGTGCCAGCAGCCCCCCAGGGCTAGGGAGTTGGGAGACCCAGTACTTC. Protein sequence: CASSPPGLGSWETQYF. This sequence joins TRBV11-2 and TRBJ2-5, with D perhaps being TRBD1 or TRBD2 (5 bases each). Trimming cost V 5 bases and J 5 bases, with 21 bases left between them. This CDR3 has 16 amino acids. Germline lookup yields CDR1 SGHAT and CDR2 FQNNGV.

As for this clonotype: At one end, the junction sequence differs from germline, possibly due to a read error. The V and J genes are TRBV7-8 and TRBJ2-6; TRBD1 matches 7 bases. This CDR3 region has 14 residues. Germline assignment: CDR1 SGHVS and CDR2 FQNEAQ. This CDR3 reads CASSLGAGGNVLTF. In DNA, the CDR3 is TGTGCCAGCAGCTTAGGGGCAGGGGGCAACGTCCTGACTTTC.

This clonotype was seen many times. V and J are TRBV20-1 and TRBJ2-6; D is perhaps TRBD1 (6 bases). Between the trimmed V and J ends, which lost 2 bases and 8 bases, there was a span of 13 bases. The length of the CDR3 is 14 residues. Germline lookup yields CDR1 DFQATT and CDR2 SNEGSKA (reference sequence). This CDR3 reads CSARRDTESNVLTF. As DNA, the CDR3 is TGCAGTGCTAGACGGGACACGGAATCCAACGTCCTGACTTTC.

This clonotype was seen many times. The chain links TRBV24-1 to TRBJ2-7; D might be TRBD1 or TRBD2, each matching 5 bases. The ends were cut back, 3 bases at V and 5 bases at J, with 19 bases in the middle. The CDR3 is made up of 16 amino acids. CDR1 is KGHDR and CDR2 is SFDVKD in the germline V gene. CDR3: CATSDSGVGQTDEQYF. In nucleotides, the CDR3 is TGTGCCACCAGTGATAGCGGCGTGGGGCAAACGGACGAGCAGTACTTC.

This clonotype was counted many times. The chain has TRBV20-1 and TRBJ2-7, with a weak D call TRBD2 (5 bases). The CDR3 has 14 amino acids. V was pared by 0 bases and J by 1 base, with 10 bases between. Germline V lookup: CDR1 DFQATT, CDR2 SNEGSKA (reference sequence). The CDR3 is CSARDSGGSYEQYF. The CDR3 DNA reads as TGCAGTGCTAGAGATTCTGGAGGTTCCTACGAGCAGTACTTC.

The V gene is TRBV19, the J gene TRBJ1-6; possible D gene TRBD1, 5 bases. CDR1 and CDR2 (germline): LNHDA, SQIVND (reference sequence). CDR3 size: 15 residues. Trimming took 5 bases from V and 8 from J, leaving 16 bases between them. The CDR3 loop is CASSPTGWYDSPLHF. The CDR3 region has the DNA TGTGCCAGTAGTCCAACAGGATGGTATGATTCACCCCTCCACTTT.

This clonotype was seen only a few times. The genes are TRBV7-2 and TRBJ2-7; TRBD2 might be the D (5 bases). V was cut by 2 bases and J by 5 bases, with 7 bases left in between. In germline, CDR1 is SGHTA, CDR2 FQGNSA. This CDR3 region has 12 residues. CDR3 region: CASSLTSDEQYF. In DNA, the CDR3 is TGTGCCAGCAGCTTAACTAGTGACGAGCAGTACTTC.

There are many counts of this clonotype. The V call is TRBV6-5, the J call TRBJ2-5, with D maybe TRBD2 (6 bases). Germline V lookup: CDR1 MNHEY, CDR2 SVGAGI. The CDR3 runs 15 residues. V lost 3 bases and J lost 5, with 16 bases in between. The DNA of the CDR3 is TGTGCCAGCAGTTATTCGGGCTTGGAGGGGGAGACCCAGTACTTC. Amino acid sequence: CASSYSGLEGETQYF.

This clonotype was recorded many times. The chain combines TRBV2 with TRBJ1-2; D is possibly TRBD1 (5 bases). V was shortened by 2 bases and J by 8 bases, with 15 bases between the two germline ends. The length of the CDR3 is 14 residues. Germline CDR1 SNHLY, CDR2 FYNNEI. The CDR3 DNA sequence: TGTGCCAGCAGTGAACGGGACCTCGCCCGGGGCTACACCTTC. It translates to CASSERDLARGYTF.

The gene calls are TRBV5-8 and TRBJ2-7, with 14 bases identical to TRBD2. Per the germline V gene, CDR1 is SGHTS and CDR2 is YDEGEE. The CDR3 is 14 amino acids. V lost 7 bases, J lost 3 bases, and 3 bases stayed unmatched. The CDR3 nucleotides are TGTGCCAGCGGGACTAGCGGGAGATACTACGAGCAGTACTTC. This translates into CASGTSGRYYEQYF.

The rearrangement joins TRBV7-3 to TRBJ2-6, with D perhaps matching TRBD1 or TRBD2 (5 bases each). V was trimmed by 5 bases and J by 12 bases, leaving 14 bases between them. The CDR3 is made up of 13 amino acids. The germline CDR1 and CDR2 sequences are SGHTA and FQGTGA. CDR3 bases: TGTGCCAGCAGCGTAGCTGGGACCGCCGTCCTGACTTTC. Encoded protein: CASSVAGTAVLTF.

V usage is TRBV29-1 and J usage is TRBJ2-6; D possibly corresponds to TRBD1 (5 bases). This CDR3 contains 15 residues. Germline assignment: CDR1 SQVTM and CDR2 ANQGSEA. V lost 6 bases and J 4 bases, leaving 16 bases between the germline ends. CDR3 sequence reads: CSVPAGANGANVLTF. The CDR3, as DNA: TGCAGCGTACCGGCTGGGGCGAACGGGGCCAACGTCCTGACTTTC.

For the CDR3, the DNA is TGCAGTGCCAGGGTCCAGGCTGGGAGCGGCTACACCTTC. Amino acid sequence: CSARVQAGSGYTF. The chain combines TRBV20-1 with TRBJ1-2, with a tentative D call TRBD1 (5 bases). The CDR3 runs 13 residues. CDR1 and CDR2 (germline): DFQATT, SNEGSKA (reference sequence). V lost 6 bases and J 8 bases, leaving 19 bases between the germline ends.

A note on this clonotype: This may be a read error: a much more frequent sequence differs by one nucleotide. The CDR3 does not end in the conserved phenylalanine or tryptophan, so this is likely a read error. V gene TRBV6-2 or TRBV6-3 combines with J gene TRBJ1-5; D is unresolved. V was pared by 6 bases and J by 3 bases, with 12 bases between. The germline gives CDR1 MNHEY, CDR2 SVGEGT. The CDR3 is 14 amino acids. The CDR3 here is CASSRRELNQPQHS. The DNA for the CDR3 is TGTGCCAGCAGCCGTCGGGAACTCAATCAGCCCCAGCATTCT.